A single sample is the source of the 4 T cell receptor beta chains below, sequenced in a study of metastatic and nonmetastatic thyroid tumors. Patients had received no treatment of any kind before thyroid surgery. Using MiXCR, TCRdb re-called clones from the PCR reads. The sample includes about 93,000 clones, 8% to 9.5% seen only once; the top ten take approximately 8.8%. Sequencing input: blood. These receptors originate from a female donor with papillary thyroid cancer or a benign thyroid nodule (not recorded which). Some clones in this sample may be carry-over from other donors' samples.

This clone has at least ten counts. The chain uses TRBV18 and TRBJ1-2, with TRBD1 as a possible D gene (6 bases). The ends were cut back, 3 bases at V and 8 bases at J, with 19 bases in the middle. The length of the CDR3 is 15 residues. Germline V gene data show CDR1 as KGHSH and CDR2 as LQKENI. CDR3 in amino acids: CASSPSQGTPRGYTF. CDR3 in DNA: TGTGCCAGCTCACCTTCCCAAGGGACACCTCGGGGCTACACCTTC.

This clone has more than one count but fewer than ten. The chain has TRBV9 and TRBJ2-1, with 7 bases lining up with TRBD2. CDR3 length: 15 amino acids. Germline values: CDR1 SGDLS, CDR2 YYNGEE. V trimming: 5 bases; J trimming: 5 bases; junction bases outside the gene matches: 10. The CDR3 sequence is CASSQTYGGNNEQFF. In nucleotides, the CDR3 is TGTGCCAGCAGTCAAACTTACGGGGGGAACAATGAGCAGTTCTTC.

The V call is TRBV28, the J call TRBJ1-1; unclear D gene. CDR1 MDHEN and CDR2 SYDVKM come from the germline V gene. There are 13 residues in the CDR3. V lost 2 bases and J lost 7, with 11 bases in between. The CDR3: CASSLGSQLEAFF. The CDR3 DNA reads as TGTGCCAGCAGTTTAGGTTCACAGCTTGAAGCTTTCTTT.

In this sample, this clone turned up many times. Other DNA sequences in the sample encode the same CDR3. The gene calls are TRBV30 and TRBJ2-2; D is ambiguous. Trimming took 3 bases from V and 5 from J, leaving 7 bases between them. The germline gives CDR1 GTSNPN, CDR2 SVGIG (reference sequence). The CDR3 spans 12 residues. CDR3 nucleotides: TGTGCCTGGAGATCTGGTACCGGGGAGCTGTTTTTT. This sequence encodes CAWRSGTGELFF.